Below, one TCR beta chain is given with its context. Its cognate antigen is unknown. The data were obtained in a study of T-cell memory formation after mild COVID-19. Findings and limits, study-wide: CM and EM subsets held most contracting CD4+ clones; EMRA held CD8+ ones.

The germline gives CDR1 KGHSH, CDR2 LQKENI. V was clipped by 3 bases and J by 6 bases; unmatched bases: 12. The CDR3 sequence is 17 residues long. TCR alpha and TCR beta cDNA libraries with sample barcodes and UMIs came from 5'RACE using constant-segment primers. TCRdb redid the calling of the 5' RACE reads with MiXCR, one entry per CDR3 protein. The sample holds tens of thousands of distinct CDR3 sequences, about 13% seen once. Sample: PBMCs or a T cell subset sorted from them (not recorded which). The TCR was taken from an adult woman who had mild COVID-19 (a few samples of this study predate the infection). Cell type and time point are not known. The chain employs TRBV18 and TRBJ1-4, with TRBD1 matching over 8 bases. The CDR3 nucleotides are TGTGCCAGCTCACCCCCTAAATCCAGGGGGCAGTATGAAAAACTGTTTTTT. It codes for CASSPPKSRGQYEKLFF.